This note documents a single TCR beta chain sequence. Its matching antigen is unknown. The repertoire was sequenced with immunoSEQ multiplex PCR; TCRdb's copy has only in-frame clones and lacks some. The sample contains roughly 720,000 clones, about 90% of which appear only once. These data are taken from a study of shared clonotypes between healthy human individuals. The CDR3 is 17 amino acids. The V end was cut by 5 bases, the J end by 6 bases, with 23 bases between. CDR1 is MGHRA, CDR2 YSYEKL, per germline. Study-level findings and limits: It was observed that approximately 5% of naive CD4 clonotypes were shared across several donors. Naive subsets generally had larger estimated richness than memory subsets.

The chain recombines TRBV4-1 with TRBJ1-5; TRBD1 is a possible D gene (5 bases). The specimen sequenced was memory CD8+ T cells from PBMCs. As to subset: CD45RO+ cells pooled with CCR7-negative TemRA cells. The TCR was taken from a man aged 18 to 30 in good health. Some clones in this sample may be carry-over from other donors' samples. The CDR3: CASSVSRGGGDGQPQHF. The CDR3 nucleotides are TGCGCCAGCAGCGTAAGTAGGGGCGGTGGGGATGGTCAGCCCCAGCATTTT.